This T cell receptor (beta chain) is drawn from a study of T cell responses to AZD1222 COVID-19 vaccine. Study outcomes and limitations: No day 14 peak samples; only post-peak repertoires were characterized. At 160-218 and 743-854, vaccine-associated CD4 TCRs were dominant, and they spanned spike. Spike-specific TCRs gained breadth and depth after people received two AZD1222 doses. Donors were mostly white British, more females; clonal diversity possibly underestimated.

Clones were read by immunoSEQ multiplex PCR, and TCRdb kept only the in-frame ones, dropping some. The table records 100,000 to 150,000 clones, approximately 88% of them present only once. As for this clone: The antigen remains undetermined.

This sample comprised peripheral blood, obtained on day 0 of AZD1222 vaccination. The receptor's source is an adult in good health.

The CDR3 DNA follows: TGTGCCAGCAGATTTAATCAGGGTGTGTACGAGCAGTACTTC. Amino acids: CASRFNQGVYEQYF. The V call is TRBV28, the J call TRBJ2-7; possible D gene TRBD1, 5 bases. CDR3 size: 14 residues. CDR1 and CDR2 from the germline V gene are MDHEN and SYDVKM. Trimming cost V 6 bases and J 4 bases, with 16 bases left between them.